The clone carrying this TCR beta chain was seen repeatedly, ten times or more. Its cognate antigen is unknown. These data come from a study of response to subunit inactivated influenza vaccine. From the RT-PCR reads, TCRdb called clonotypes with MiXCR, one entry per CDR3 protein. The repertoire holds almost 600,000 distinct CDR3 sequences, with about 14% as singletons. Findings and caveats of the study: Each seasonal influenza vaccination recruits few new T cells, the authors suggested.

This material consisted of PBMCs from blood, taken 11 to 12 days after vaccination. The source of this sequence is a man aged 45-60 years who received an inactivated influenza vaccine.

The CDR3 DNA is TGTGCCAGCAGCTTGTTTGGCTTTGGGGGCACTGAAGCTTTCTTT. It is translated as CASSLFGFGGTEAFF. The chain uses TRBV7-2 and TRBJ1-1, with D perhaps matching TRBD1 (5 bases). V lost 3 bases, J lost 4 bases, and 15 bases lay in between. The CDR3 has 15 amino acids. Per germline, CDR1 SGHTA and CDR2 FQGNSA.